The next 13 T cell receptor beta chains were all read from a single sample in a study of technical replicates of blood from a few donors. The table came from immunoSEQ multiplex PCR; TCRdb's copy has only in-frame clones and leaves some out. The table has about 59,000 clones, 93% seen once. The sample taken for sequencing was PBMCs. The receptors come from a human donor in good health. Some clones in this sample may be carry-over from other donors' samples.

V is TRBV5-6 and J is TRBJ2-7, with D hard to call. The CDR3 spans 12 residues. Trimming cost V 3 bases and J 1 base, with 5 bases left between them. CDR1 is SGHDT, CDR2 YYEEEE, per germline. Here the CDR3 DNA reads TGTGCCAGCAGCTCCACATCCTACGAGCAGTACTTC. Its protein product is CASSSTSYEQYF.

The gene calls are TRBV4-1 and TRBJ2-1, with a possible D match to TRBD1 (5 bases). The germline CDR1 and CDR2 sequences are MGHRA and YSYEKL. The CDR3 runs 14 residues. V was clipped by 0 bases and J by 7 bases, with 10 bases between them. The CDR3 DNA follows: TGCGCCAGCAGCCAAGAGGTATCAGGGAATGAGCAGTTCTTC. As protein: CASSQEVSGNEQFF.

This chain connects TRBV18 to TRBJ2-2; D possibly corresponds to TRBD1 (5 bases). CDR3 length: 13 amino acids. Trimming removed 3 bases from V and 4 bases from J, with 6 bases in between. Germline lookup yields CDR1 KGHSH and CDR2 LQKENI. The CDR3 DNA sequence: TGTGCCAGCTCACCTCAGGGCACCGGGGAGCTGTTTTTT. The encoded protein is CASSPQGTGELFF.

V gene TRBV28 combines with J gene TRBJ1-4, with no clear D. V dropped 7 bases and J dropped 0 bases, with 9 bases sitting between them. The CDR3 is made up of 14 amino acids. In germline, CDR1 is MDHEN, CDR2 SYDVKM. The CDR3 bases are TGTGCCAGCAATACGAGGGCAACTAATGAAAAACTGTTTTTT. It is translated as CASNTRATNEKLFF.

The chain joins TRBV5-1 to TRBJ1-3; maybe TRBD1 (6 bases). Trimming took off 6 bases at V and 4 bases at J, with 20 bases between the two ends. Germline CDR1 and CDR2: SGHRS and YFSETQ. This CDR3 region has 16 residues. This chain's CDR3 is CASKILPQGAGNTIYF. For the CDR3, the DNA is TGCGCCAGCAAAATTCTTCCACAGGGTGCCGGAAACACCATATATTTT.

J is TRBJ2-5 and V is TRBV7-9; TRBD1 matches 9 bases. V shed 1 base, J shed 5 bases, and the junction held 8 bases outside the gene matches. Germline-derived CDR1 and CDR2 are SEHNR and FQNEAQ (reference sequence). This CDR3 comprises 16 residues. CDR3 nucleotides: TGTGCCAGCAGCTTAGGTCCGGGACAGGGTCGCGAGACCCAGTACTTC. This translates into CASSLGPGQGRETQYF. The variable domain in full, completed from reference TRBV7-9 and TRBJ2-5, reads DTGVSQNPRHKITKRGQNVTFRCDPISEHNRLYWYRQTLGQGPEFLTYFQNEAQLEKSRLLSDRFSAERPKGSFSTLEIQRTEQGDSAMYLCASSLGPGQGRETQYFGPGTRLLVL.

The chain couples TRBV7-8 to TRBJ1-1; D remains unclear. V lost 0 bases to trimming and J lost 4 bases, with 9 bases between them. CDR1 is SGHVS and CDR2 is FQNEAQ in the germline V gene. CDR3 length equals 14 residues. The CDR3 spells CASSLASQPTEAFF. The CDR3 region has the DNA TGTGCCAGCAGCTTAGCGTCACAGCCCACTGAAGCTTTCTTT.

This rearrangement joins TRBV19 to TRBJ1-2; possible D gene TRBD1, 5 bases. Germline V CDR1 and CDR2: LNHDA, SQIVND (reference sequence). Trimming took 6 bases from V and 2 from J, leaving 10 bases between them. This CDR3 contains 13 residues. CDR3 sequence (DNA): TGTGCCAGTAGGGGACTGGCCAACTATGGCTACACCTTC. Translation gives CASRGLANYGYTF.

This clone was seen more than once but under ten times. This chain connects TRBV9 to TRBJ1-4; 12 nucleotides agree with TRBD1. This CDR3 has 17 residues. Germline CDR1 reads SGDLS; CDR2 reads YYNGEE. The J segment lost 8 bases and the V segment lost 4 bases, leaving 12 bases of the junction unmatched. CDR3 amino acids: CASSLGGTGGAREKLFF. The CDR3 region has the DNA TGTGCCAGCAGCTTGGGGGGGACAGGGGGCGCCAGGGAAAAACTGTTTTTT.

V usage is TRBV7-6 and J usage is TRBJ2-3; TRBD1 agrees at 7 bases. V gave up 5 bases and J gave up 0 bases; unmatched junction bases: 8. The CDR3 contains 16 residues. Germline lookup yields CDR1 SGHVS and CDR2 FNYEAQ. Here the CDR3 DNA reads TGTGCCAGCAGCACAACACGGGACAGCAGCACAGATACGCAGTATTTT. Protein product: CASSTTRDSSTDTQYF.

The V gene is TRBV19, the J gene TRBJ1-2, with 10 bases matching TRBD1. This CDR3 is 14 amino acids long. The germline V gene has CDR1 LNHDA and CDR2 SQIVND (reference sequence). With 9 bases clipped from V and 1 base from J, the junction kept 5 bases outside the gene matches. CDR3 in DNA: TGTGCCAGCTGGACAGGGGGTATTAACTATGGCTACACCTTC. It translates to CASWTGGINYGYTF.

This chain links TRBV13 with TRBJ2-2; 10 nucleotides align to TRBD2. The CDR3 has 15 residues. Trimming took 6 bases from V and 1 from J; bases not matched to a gene: 2. Germline V gene lookup returns CDR1 PRHDT and CDR2 FYEKMQ (reference sequence). The CDR3 region is CASSPSGGNTGELFF. The CDR3 nucleotides read TGTGCCAGCAGTCCTAGCGGGGGGAACACCGGGGAGCTGTTTTTT.

The rearrangement uses TRBV7-8 and TRBJ2-7, with 7 bases aligning to TRBD2. Germline V gives CDR1 SGHVS, CDR2 FQNEAQ. The CDR3 loop spans 14 amino acids. With 6 bases clipped from V and 2 bases from J, the junction kept 7 bases outside the gene matches. In DNA, the CDR3 is TGTGCCAGCAGTAACGGGGGGTTTACCTACGAGCAGTACTTC. Its protein product is CASSNGGFTYEQYF. Full variable domain (outside the CDR3, taken from reference TRBV7-8 and TRBJ2-7): GAGVSQSPRYKVAKRGQDVALRCDPISGHVSLFWYQQALGQGPEFLTYFQNEAQLDKSGLPSDRFFAERPEGSVSTLKIQRTQQEDSAVYLCASSNGGFTYEQYFGPGTRLTVT.